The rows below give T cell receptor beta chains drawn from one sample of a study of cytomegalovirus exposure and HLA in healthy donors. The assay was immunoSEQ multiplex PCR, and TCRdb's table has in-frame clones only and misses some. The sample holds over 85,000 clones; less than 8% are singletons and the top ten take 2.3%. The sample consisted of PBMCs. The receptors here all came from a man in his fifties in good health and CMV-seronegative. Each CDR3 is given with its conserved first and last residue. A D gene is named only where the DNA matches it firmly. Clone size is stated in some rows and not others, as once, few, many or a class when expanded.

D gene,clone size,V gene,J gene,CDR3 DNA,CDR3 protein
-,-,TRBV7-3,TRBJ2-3,TGTGCCAGCAGCTTAACTGGGCAGCACACAGATACGCAGTATTTT,CASSLTGQHTDTQYF
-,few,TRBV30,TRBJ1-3,TGTGCCTGGACGTTTCAGGGGATGGCTGGAAACACCATATATTTT,CAWTFQGMAGNTIYF
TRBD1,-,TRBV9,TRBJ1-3,TGTGCCAGCAGCCAGGGACAGGGAAGGAACACCATATATTTT,CASSQGQGRNTIYF
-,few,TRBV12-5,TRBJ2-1,TGTGCTAGTGGTATGGGGGGGCTAGGTGAGCAGTTCTTC,CASGMGGLGEQFF
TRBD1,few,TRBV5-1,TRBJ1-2,TGCGCCAGCAGCCTAGACAGGGGGGTATGGAGCTACACCTTC,CASSLDRGVWSYTF
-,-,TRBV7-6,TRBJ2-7,TGTGCCAGCAGCTTAGCGCAAGAGGGCTACGAGCAGTACTTC,CASSLAQEGYEQYF
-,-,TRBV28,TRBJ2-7,TGTGCCAGCAGGAGCTCCTACGAGCAGTACTTC,CASRSSYEQYF
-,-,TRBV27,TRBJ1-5,TGTGCCAGCAGTTTGTGGGCCAACCAGCCCCCGCATTTT,CASSLWANQPPHF
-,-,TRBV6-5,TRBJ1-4,TGTGCCAGCAGTAGGGACATCGGGGGGGAAAAACTGTTTTTT,CASSRDIGGEKLFF
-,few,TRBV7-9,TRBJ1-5,TGTGCCAGCAGCTTAGGACAGAATCAGCCCCAGCATTTT,CASSLGQNQPQHF
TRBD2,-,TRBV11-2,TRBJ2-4,TGTGCCAGCAGCTCCGGACTAGCGGGAGTTGGTATTCAGTACTTC,CASSSGLAGVGIQYF
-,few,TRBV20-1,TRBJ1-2,TGCACCCCCGTCGCGGCGTTTGGCTACACCTTC,CTPVAAFGYTF
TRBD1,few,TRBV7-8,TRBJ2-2,TGTGCCAGCAGTCAAACAGGGGGTCTCACCGGGGAGCTGTTTTTT,CASSQTGGLTGELFF
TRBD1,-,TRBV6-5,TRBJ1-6,TGTGCCAGCAGTTACAGCCCGGCAGGGGGATATTCACCCCTCCACTTT,CASSYSPAGGYSPLHF
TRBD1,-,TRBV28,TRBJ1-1,TGTGCCCTCAGGGGGCTTAACACTGAAGCTTTCTTT,CALRGLNTEAFF
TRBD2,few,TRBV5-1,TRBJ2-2,TGCGCCAGCAGCTTAACTAGCGCCGGGGAGCTGTTTTTT,CASSLTSAGELFF
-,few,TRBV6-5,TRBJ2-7,TGTGCCAGCAGTCAGTCGTCAACGACCTACGAGCAGTACTTC,CASSQSSTTYEQYF
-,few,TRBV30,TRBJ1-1,TGTGCCTGGAGTGTACGAGGAGGGCTGGGATTGAACACTGAAGCTTTCTTT,CAWSVRGGLGLNTEAFF
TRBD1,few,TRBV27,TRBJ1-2,TGTGCCAGCACTCAACATGGGGGACAGGGGGAGGGGTATGGCTACACCTTC,CASTQHGGQGEGYGYTF
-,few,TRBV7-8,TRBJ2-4,TGTGCCAGCAGGGGTAAAGGGGAAAACATTCAGTACTTC,CASRGKGENIQYF
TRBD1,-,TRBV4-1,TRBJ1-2,TGCGCCAGCAGCCGGTTGGGGACAGACTATGGCTACACCTTC,CASSRLGTDYGYTF
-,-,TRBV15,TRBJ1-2,TGTGCCACCAGCAGTTCACTGCTTTTCGGCTACACCTTC,CATSSSLLFGYTF
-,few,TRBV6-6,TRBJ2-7,TGTGCCAGCAGCACCTGGCATGGGCCCTACGAGCAGTACTTC,CASSTWHGPYEQYF
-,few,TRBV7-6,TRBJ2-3,TGTGCCAGCAGCTTTAGGCGGGAAGATACGCAGTATTTT,CASSFRREDTQYF
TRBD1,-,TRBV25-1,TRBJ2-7,TGTGCCAGCAGGCAATCCGGGACAGGTAGGAACGAGCAGTACTTC,CASRQSGTGRNEQYF
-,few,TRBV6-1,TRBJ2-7,TGTGCCAGCAGTGATGCGTTGGAAAGGGGCGCCGAGATGTACTTC,CASSDALERGAEMYF
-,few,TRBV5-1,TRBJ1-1,TGCGCCAGCAGCGACCGAGGGAGGGCCTATCCGAACACTGAAGCTTTCTTT,CASSDRGRAYPNTEAFF
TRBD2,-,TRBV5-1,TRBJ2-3,TGCGCCAGCAGCTTGGCCGAGCGGGGGGTGGGAGATACGCAGTATTTT,CASSLAERGVGDTQYF
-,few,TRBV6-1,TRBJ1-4,TGTGCCTCCCACCGGGGGGGATCGGAAAAACTGTTTTTT,CASHRGGSEKLFF
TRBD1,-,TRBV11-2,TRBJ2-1,TGTGCCAGCAAAGGCAGGGACAGCCGCTCCCAAAGCTCCTACAATGAGCAGTTCTTC,CASKGRDSRSQSSYNEQFF
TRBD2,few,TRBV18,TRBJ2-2,TGTGCCAGCTCGGGACTAGGTAACACCGGGGAGCTGTTTTTT,CASSGLGNTGELFF
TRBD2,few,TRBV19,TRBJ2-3,TGTGCCAGTAGTCAACAGCGGGGTAGCACAGATACGCAGTATTTT,CASSQQRGSTDTQYF
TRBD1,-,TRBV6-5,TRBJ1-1,TGTGCCAGCAGTTACTCCTCGACAGGGAGAGGCACTGAAGCTTTCTTT,CASSYSSTGRGTEAFF
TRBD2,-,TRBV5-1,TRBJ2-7,TGCGCCAGCAGCATGGGGACTAGCGGCTCCTACGAGCAGTACTTC,CASSMGTSGSYEQYF
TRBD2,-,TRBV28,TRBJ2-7,TGTGCCAGCAGTTTGCCTACTAGCGGGGACCGCTACGAGCAGTACTTC,CASSLPTSGDRYEQYF
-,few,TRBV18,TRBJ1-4,TGTGCCAGCTCACGAGGGGAGGATGAAAAACTGTTTTTT,CASSRGEDEKLFF
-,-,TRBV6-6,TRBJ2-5,TGTGCCAGCAGCCGCTCGGGGGGCAAAGAGACCCAGTACTTC,CASSRSGGKETQYF
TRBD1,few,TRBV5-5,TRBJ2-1,TGTGCCAGCAGCTTGTTGGGACAGTCTTACAATGAGCAGTTCTTC,CASSLLGQSYNEQFF
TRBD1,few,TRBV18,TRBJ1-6,TGTGCCAGCTCACCTGGACAGGGGAGGAGTAATTCACCCCTCCACTTT,CASSPGQGRSNSPLHF
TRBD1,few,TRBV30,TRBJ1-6,TGTGCCTGGAGTGCGGGACAGGGATCCTCACCCCTCCACTTT,CAWSAGQGSSPLHF
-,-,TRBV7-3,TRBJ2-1,TGTGCCAGCAGCTTAACAGGGGATGACAATGAGCAGTTCTTC,CASSLTGDDNEQFF
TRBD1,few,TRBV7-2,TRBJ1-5,TGTGCCAGCAGCCCCGACAGGGATCAGCCCCAGCATTTT,CASSPDRDQPQHF
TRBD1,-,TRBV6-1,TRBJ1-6,TGTGCCAGCATAGACAGGGCCCGTTCACCCCTCCACTTT,CASIDRARSPLHF
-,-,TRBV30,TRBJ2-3,TGTGCCTGGAGTAAAAGGGACTCAAGTGCAGATACGCAGTATTTT,CAWSKRDSSADTQYF
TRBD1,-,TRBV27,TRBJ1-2,TGTGCCAGCAGTTCATGGACAGGGGGCGCTTCGGGCTACACCTTC,CASSSWTGGASGYTF
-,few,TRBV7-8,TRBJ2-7,TGTGCCAGCAGCTTAGCGCGGGGATTCTCGATCGGCCGGGATTCCCCCTACGAGCAGTACTTC,CASSLARGFSIGRDSPYEQYF
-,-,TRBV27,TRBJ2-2,TGTGCCAGCAGCATCGGCACCGGGGAGCTGTTTTTT,CASSIGTGELFF
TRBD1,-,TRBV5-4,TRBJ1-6,TGTGCCTATCGGGACAGGGGGTCGGGGTCACCCCTCCACTTT,CAYRDRGSGSPLHF
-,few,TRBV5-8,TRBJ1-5,TGTGCCAGCAGCTTGGCAGGGAACAATCAGCCCCAGCATTTT,CASSLAGNNQPQHF
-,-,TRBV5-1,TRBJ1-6,TGCGCCAGCAGCTTGGGCAGGGCTGATTCACCCCTCCACTTT,CASSLGRADSPLHF
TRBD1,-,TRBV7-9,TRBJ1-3,TGTGCCGGGTCAGAAACAGGGGGCTCTGGAAACACCATATATTTT,CAGSETGGSGNTIYF
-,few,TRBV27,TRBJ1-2,TGTGCCAGCGGAACAGGGTTCTATGGCTACACCTTC,CASGTGFYGYTF
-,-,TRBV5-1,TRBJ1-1,TGCGCCAGCAGCTTGGCCGTCGGGGGCACTGAAGCTTTCTTT,CASSLAVGGTEAFF
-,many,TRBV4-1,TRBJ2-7,TGCGCCAGCAGCCAGGCGGACTTGATGAGCTCCTACGAGCAGTACTTC,CASSQADLMSSYEQYF
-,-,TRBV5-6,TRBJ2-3,TGTGCCAGCAGCGCTTTGGGCTCAGATACGCAGTATTTT,CASSALGSDTQYF
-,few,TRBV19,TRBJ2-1,TGTGCCAGTAGTAAAAAAGACAGCAATGAGCAGTTCTTC,CASSKKDSNEQFF
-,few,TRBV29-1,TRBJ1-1,TGCAGCGTGAGGACAGAGAACATGAACACTGAAGCTTTCTTT,CSVRTENMNTEAFF
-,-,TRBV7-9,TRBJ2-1,TGTGCCAGCAGCTTAGCACAGTCCTACAATGAGCAGTTCTTC,CASSLAQSYNEQFF
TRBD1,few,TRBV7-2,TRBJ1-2,TGTGCCAGCAGCGTTCAATGGACAGGCAGGGATGGCTACACCTTC,CASSVQWTGRDGYTF
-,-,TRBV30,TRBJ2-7,TGTGCCTGGAAAGGGGTCGGAAGCGAGCAGTACTTC,CAWKGVGSEQYF